This record looks at one TCR beta chain sequence and its context. This clone occurred a few times. Its target antigen remains unknown. No clone much larger than this one lies a single base away; base qualities are absent. The same CDR3 is also encoded by other DNA sequences in this sample. This sample is part of a study of shared clonotypes between healthy human individuals (dated by TCRdb to 2018 to 2020). About the investigation overall: Three men and a couple of women, aged 18 to 49 years, made up the cohort. Per donor, leukapheresis produced somewhere between about 0.9 and 9.5 billion PBMCs. For each donor, CD4 naive and CD4 memory were each given three plates, CD8 naive was given two plates, and CD8 memory was given one plate. To estimate repertoire size and how much clonotypes are shared between individuals, the study performed deep sequencing of blood TCR repertoires from roughly five healthy adults. Libraries were prepared and TCR repertoires were sequenced by different laboratories using diverse techniques, in order to increase sequencing depth and limit assay-specific biases. On the study overall, not on this receptor specifically: Compared with non-shared clonotypes, clonotypes shared by all four sorted-subset donors had higher generation probabilities. Based on pairwise subsampling, the degree of clonotype sharing among donors was expected to be affected by sequencing depth. Sampling was restricted to blood, and TCR repertoires in tissue are likely to differ from TCR repertoires in blood. Estimated clonotype richness was generally larger for naive than for memory subsets. Incomplete sequencing was indicated by rarefaction of sorted-subset datasets, despite the large sequencing depth. Because the study included a small number of donors, the genetic and exposure-history diversity represented was limited. When a few donors were compared, the shared fraction of clonotypes was 5% to 6.5% for naive CD4, more than 3% for naive CD8, more than 2% for memory CD4, and 0.35% to 0.5% for memory CD8.

For the CD8 naive samples, CD45RO-negative cells were positively selected for CCR7, yielding a CD45RA+CCR7+ population from which TemRA cells were excluded. Donors were healthy HIV-negative adults with no recently reported acute infections or vaccinations. Only Caucasian adults living in Nashville, Tennessee, USA were represented among the donors. Blood was collected by leukapheresis, and PBMCs were isolated by Ficoll-Histopaque density gradient centrifugation and then cryopreserved in liquid nitrogen vapor phase. Purity and quantity of every magnetically sorted T cell population were checked by analytical flow cytometry. Each sorted fraction had its genomic DNA isolated and then quantified by UV absorbance on a Nanodrop 2000c. TCR CDR3 regions were amplified from genomic DNA by multiplex PCR using the deep immunoSEQ assay. Extracted genomic DNA from each cell subset was distributed evenly across all wells of several immunoSEQ 96-well plates, and each plate was treated as a replicate. For sorted subsets, roughly 0.2 ug genomic DNA, equal to some 28,000 T cell genomes, was loaded into each replicate PCR. Purified libraries were quantified with a Qubit 3.0 fluorometer, sized on a Bioanalyzer 2100, and re-quantified with the KAPA Library Quantification kit. Each immunoSEQ 96-well plate was sequenced on its own single-read 150-cycle Illumina NextSeq 550 flow cell. Under the source paper's analysis protocol: The immunoSEQ output contained only junctional sequences without quality scores, so filtering could not match that applied to full-length reads. To assign V/J genes and CDR3, sequences were annotated using PyIR, a Python wrapper for IgBLAST v1.9, with IMGT germline references. Reads were removed for weak V/J assignments (E-value above 1e-6), missing CDR3, stop codons, out-of-frame junctions, or ambiguous translated residues. V3J clonotypes were defined as sequences sharing an identical inferred V gene, J gene, and CDR3 amino acid sequence. The percentage overlap between two repertoires was calculated by dividing the number of shared unique clonotypes by the size of the smaller repertoire. RTK rarefaction, the Chao1 estimator, and Recon v2.1 estimates of unobserved clonotypes were used to assess repertoire richness. OLGA was used to compute generation probabilities for all TCRbeta clonotypes that the gDNA method yielded from a handful of donors. TCRdb took this table from immuneACCESS and kept in-frame rearrangements with V and J called. Such tables lack part of the clones; where checked against another copy, unresolved V genes explain under half of the gap, and the rest is unexplained. For V, J and clone size, that table is used; D and trimming come from the DNA. The sample table lists some 1,900,000 clones, 85% to 95% of them with a count of one. Clones ranked in the top ten supply around 1.2% of the sample.

Taken from cysteine to phenylalanine, the CDR3 has 12 residues. The CDR3 DNA has 36 bases and is translated from base 1. V gives up 4 bases and J gives up 0 bases, and the segment between their germline ends measures 1 base. From a lookup of the germline V gene (reference sequence), CDR1 and CDR2 are SEHNR and FQNEAQ. The rearrangement joined TRBV7-9 to TRBJ2-1; no D gene can be assigned with confidence. What was sequenced was naive CD8+ T cells sorted from blood. What this sample's cell subset or site label stands for: CD45RA+CCR7+. The TCR sequence derives from a man younger than 35 in good health. The DNA sequence reads TGTGCCAGCAGCTACTCCTACAATGAGCAGTTCTTC. Its translation is CASSYSYNEQFF.